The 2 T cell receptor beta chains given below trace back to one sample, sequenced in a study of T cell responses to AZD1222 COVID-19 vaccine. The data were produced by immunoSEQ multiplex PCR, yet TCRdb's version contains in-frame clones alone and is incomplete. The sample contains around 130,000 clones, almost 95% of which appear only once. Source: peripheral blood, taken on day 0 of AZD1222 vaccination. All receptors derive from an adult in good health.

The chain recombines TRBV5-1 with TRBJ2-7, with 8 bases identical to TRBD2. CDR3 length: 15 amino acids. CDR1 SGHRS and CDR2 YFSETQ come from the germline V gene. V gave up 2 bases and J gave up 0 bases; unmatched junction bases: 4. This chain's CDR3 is CASSFAGGPSYEQYF. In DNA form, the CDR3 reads TGCGCCAGCAGCTTTGCGGGGGGCCCCTCCTACGAGCAGTACTTC. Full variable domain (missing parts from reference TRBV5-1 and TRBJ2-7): KAGVTQTPRYLIKTRGQQVTLSCSPISGHRSVSWYQQTPGQGLQFLFEYFSETQRNKGNFPGRFSGRQFSNSRSEMNVSTLELGDSALYLCASSFAGGPSYEQYFGPGTRLTVT.

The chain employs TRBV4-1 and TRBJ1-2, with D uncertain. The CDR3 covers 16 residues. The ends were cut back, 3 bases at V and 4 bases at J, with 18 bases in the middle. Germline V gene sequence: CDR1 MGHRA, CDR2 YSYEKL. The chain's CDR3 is CASSQDQFGRTYGYTF. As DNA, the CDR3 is TGCGCCAGCAGCCAGGATCAATTTGGTAGGACCTATGGCTACACCTTC.